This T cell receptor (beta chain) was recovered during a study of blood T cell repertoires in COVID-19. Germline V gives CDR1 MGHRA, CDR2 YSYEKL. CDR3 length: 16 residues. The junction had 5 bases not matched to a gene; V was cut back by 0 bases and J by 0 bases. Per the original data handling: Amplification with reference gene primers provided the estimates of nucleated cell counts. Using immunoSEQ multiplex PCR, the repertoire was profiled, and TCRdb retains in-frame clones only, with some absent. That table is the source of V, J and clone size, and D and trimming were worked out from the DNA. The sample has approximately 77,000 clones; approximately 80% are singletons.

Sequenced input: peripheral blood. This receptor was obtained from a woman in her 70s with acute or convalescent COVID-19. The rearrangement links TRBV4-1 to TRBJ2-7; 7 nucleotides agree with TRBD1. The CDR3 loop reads CASSQEGTELSYEQYF. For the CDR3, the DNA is TGCGCCAGCAGCCAAGAGGGGACAGAACTCTCCTACGAGCAGTACTTC.